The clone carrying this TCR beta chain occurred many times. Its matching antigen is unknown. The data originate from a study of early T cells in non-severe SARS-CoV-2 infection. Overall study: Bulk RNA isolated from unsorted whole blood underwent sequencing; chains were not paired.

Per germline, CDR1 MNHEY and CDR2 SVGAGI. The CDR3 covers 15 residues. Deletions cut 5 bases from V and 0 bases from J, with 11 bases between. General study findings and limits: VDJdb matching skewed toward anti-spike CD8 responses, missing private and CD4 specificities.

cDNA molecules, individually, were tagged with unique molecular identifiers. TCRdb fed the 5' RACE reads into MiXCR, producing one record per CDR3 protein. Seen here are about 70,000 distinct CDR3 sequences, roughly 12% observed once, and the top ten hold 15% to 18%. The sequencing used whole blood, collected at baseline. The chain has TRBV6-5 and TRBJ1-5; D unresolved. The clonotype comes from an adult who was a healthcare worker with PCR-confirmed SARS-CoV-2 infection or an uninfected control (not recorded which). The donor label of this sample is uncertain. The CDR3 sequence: CASSLTGYSNQPQHF. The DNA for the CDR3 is TGTGCCAGCAGTCTGACTGGATATAGCAATCAGCCCCAGCATTTT.